The T cell receptor (beta chain) described here comes from a study of identifying expanded T cells in peripheral blood. Only in-frame clones appear in the TCRdb table, and some are missing; sequencing was by immunoSEQ multiplex PCR. The sample shows some 100,000 clones, approximately 88% of them seen only once. This clone is a singleton in its sample. No infections or other immune events were documented during collection. The sequenced material came from blood. The receptor's source is a person aged 18 to 70 in good health.

CDR3 DNA sequence: TGTGCCAGCAGCTGGGGACCGGGCGAGCAGTACTTC. Protein sequence: CASSWGPGEQYF. This sequence joins TRBV5-6 and TRBJ2-7; either TRBD1 or TRBD2 may supply D (5 bases each). The length of the CDR3 is 12 residues. Germline V gene data show CDR1 as SGHDT and CDR2 as YYEEEE. The germline V and J ends were trimmed by 3 bases and 6 bases, with 10 bases remaining between them.